The 27 T cell receptor beta chains reported below all come from one sample, sequenced in a study of T cells in localized non-small cell lung cancer. The assay was immunoSEQ multiplex PCR, and TCRdb's table has in-frame clones only and misses some. The table includes tens of thousands of clones, roughly 85% detected once. The sequenced sample was peripheral blood mononuclear cells, obtained before any cancer treatment. These TCRs come from a male donor at least 60 years old with stage II lung adenocarcinoma.

The J gene is TRBJ2-7, the V gene TRBV15; unclear D gene. Trimming shortened V by 0 bases and J by 6 bases, and 12 bases separated the two germline ends. The CDR3 runs to 14 residues. The V gene's germline CDR1 is LNHNV and CDR2 YYDKDF (reference sequence). As DNA, the CDR3 is TGTGCCACCAGCAGAGATAAGAAACCCGGCGAGCAGTACTTC. The encoded protein is CATSRDKKPGEQYF.

The chain has TRBV7-2 and TRBJ1-2; TRBD1 aligns across 7 bases. The junction had 2 bases not matched to a gene; V was cut back by 0 bases and J by 4 bases. This CDR3 region has 14 residues. CDR1 SGHTA and CDR2 FQGNSA come from the germline V gene. The CDR3 DNA sequence: TGTGCCAGCAGCTTAGCGGGACAGATCTATGGCTACACCTTC. Its protein product is CASSLAGQIYGYTF.

This chain links TRBV28 with TRBJ2-2, with D uncertain. V lost 3 bases and J 2 bases, leaving 10 bases between the germline ends. Germline CDR1 reads MDHEN; CDR2 reads SYDVKM. The CDR3 spans 15 residues. The CDR3 nucleotides are TGTGCCAGCAGTTTTCAGTACCCTAACACCGGGGAGCTGTTTTTT. Amino acid sequence: CASSFQYPNTGELFF.

As to this clone: At one of its ends the junction is not consistent with the germline gene, which may arise from a read error. V is TRBV19 and J is TRBJ1-5; D may be TRBD1 (6 bases). CDR1 is LNHDA and CDR2 is SQIVND in the germline V gene (reference sequence). This CDR3 has 15 amino acids. The CDR3 DNA reads as TGTGCCAGTAGAACGACAGGAAATAGCGATCAGCCCCAGCATTTT. Translated: CASRTTGNSDQPQHF. The variable domain in full, with the rest retrieved from reference TRBV19 and TRBJ1-5, is DGGITQSPKYLFRKEGQNVTLSCEQNLNHDAMYWYRQDPGQGLRLIYYSQIVNDFQKGDIAEGYSVSREKKESFPLTVTSAQKNPTAFYLCASRTTGNSDQPQHFGDGTRLSIL.

Comments on this clone: One end of the junction is discordant with germline, which a read error may explain. This chain connects TRBV2 to TRBJ2-7, with 10 bases aligning to TRBD2. This CDR3 region has 13 residues. Germline V gene lookup returns CDR1 SNHLY and CDR2 FYNNEI. CDR3 amino acids: CASSEALGTSEDF. The CDR3 DNA reads as TGTGCCAGCAGTGAAGCGCTCGGGACTAGCGAGGACTTC. The variable domain in full, completed from reference TRBV2 and TRBJ2-7, reads EPEVTQTPSHQVTQMGQEVILRCVPISNHLYFYWYRQILGQKVEFLVSFYNNEISEKSEIFDDQFSVERPDGSNFTLKIRSTKLEDSAMYFCASSEALGTSEDFGPGTRLTVT.

This clone was found once. This chain connects TRBV5-1 to TRBJ1-1; D uncertain. Looked up from germline, CDR1 is SGHRS and CDR2 is YFSETQ. Trimming stripped 1 base from V and 0 bases from J, with 7 bases between. CDR3 length equals 14 residues. The CDR3 sequence is CASSLQPLNTEAFF. The CDR3 DNA reads TGCGCCAGCAGCTTGCAGCCGTTGAACACTGAAGCTTTCTTT.

V gene TRBV28 combines with J gene TRBJ1-3; D remains ambiguous. This CDR3 comprises 15 residues. Germline values: CDR1 MDHEN, CDR2 SYDVKM. V lost 3 bases to trimming and J lost 4 bases, with 13 bases between them. The DNA of the CDR3 is TGTGCCAGCAGTTTTTTGGACGGAGTAGGAAACACCATATATTTT. Protein sequence: CASSFLDGVGNTIYF.

V is TRBV5-4 and J is TRBJ2-6; possibly TRBD1 or TRBD2 for D (5 bases each). The CDR3 has 16 residues. Germline V gene data show CDR1 as SGHNT and CDR2 as YYREEE (reference sequence). Trimming pared 4 bases from V and 0 bases from J, leaving 11 bases between. Here the CDR3 reads CASSPRGVSGANVLTF. The CDR3, as DNA: TGTGCCAGCAGCCCCCGGGGCGTCTCTGGGGCCAACGTCCTGACTTTC. Complete variable domain (other parts from reference TRBV5-4 and TRBJ2-6): ETGVTQSPTHLIKTRGQQVTLRCSSQSGHNTVSWYQQALGQGPQFIFQYYREEENGRGNFPPRFSGLQFPNYSSELNVNALELDDSALYLCASSPRGVSGANVLTFGAGSRLTVL.

This clone was detected only a few times. The gene calls are TRBV2 and TRBJ2-7; the D call may be TRBD1 or TRBD2 (5 bases each). The CDR3 is 15 residues long. Germline lookup yields CDR1 SNHLY and CDR2 FYNNEI. V lost 1 base to trimming and J lost 7 bases, with 17 bases between them. In DNA, the CDR3 is TGTGCCAGCAGTGAAGACCTCACGGGGCAGGTAGAGCAGTACTTC. Protein product: CASSEDLTGQVEQYF. The complete variable domain, with remaining parts taken from reference TRBV2 and TRBJ2-7, reads EPEVTQTPSHQVTQMGQEVILRCVPISNHLYFYWYRQILGQKVEFLVSFYNNEISEKSEIFDDQFSVERPDGSNFTLKIRSTKLEDSAMYFCASSEDLTGQVEQYFGPGTRLTVT.

This chain links TRBV4-3 with TRBJ1-3, with D maybe TRBD1 (6 bases). The CDR3 is 22 amino acids. From germline, CDR1 is LGHNA and CDR2 YSLEER. Trimming removed 1 base at V and 2 bases at J, with 30 bases between. The CDR3 is CASSQAASLRGRGVRAGNTIYF. The CDR3 DNA follows: TGCGCCAGCAGCCAAGCGGCTTCCTTGAGGGGAAGGGGGGTGAGGGCTGGAAACACCATATATTTT.

The gene calls are TRBV9 and TRBJ2-3; the D call may be TRBD1 or TRBD2 (5 bases each). This CDR3 is 15 amino acids long. V was shortened by 4 bases and J by 4 bases, with 16 bases between the two germline ends. From germline, CDR1 is SGDLS and CDR2 YYNGEE. The CDR3 DNA is TGTGCCAGCAGCCCCCGGCTGGGGGAAGCAGATACGCAGTATTTT. Translated, it gives CASSPRLGEADTQYF.

The V gene is TRBV6-1, the J gene TRBJ2-4; D is undetermined. This CDR3 region has 11 residues. The V gene lost 5 bases and the J gene lost 5 bases, with 4 bases spanning the gap. CDR1 and CDR2 (germline): MNHNS, SASEGT. DNA for the CDR3: TGTGCCAGCAGTCCACAAAACATTCAGTACTTC. Its protein is CASSPQNIQYF.

Only a few counts were recorded for this clone. The rearrangement joins TRBV19 to TRBJ1-5, with a tentative D call TRBD1 (5 bases). Germline assignment: CDR1 LNHDA and CDR2 SQIVND (reference sequence). V was shortened by 5 bases and J by 0 bases, with 14 bases between the two germline ends. The CDR3 consists of 16 residues. CDR3 bases: TGTGCCAGTAGTCCAAGGGGCTGGAATAGCAATCAGCCCCAGCATTTT. Protein product: CASSPRGWNSNQPQHF. The variable domain in full, completed from reference TRBV19 and TRBJ1-5, reads DGGITQSPKYLFRKEGQNVTLSCEQNLNHDAMYWYRQDPGQGLRLIYYSQIVNDFQKGDIAEGYSVSREKKESFPLTVTSAQKNPTAFYLCASSPRGWNSNQPQHFGDGTRLSIL.

The V and J genes are TRBV4-3 and TRBJ2-1; D possibly corresponds to TRBD2 (6 bases). Germline lookup yields CDR1 LGHNA and CDR2 YSLEER. The germline V and J ends were trimmed by 0 bases and 8 bases, with 17 bases remaining between them. The CDR3 consists of 16 residues. CDR3 nucleotides: TGCGCCAGCAGCCAAGATGGGCAGGGAGGTGGCGATGAGCAGTTCTTC. This sequence encodes CASSQDGQGGGDEQFF.

V and J are TRBV6-5 and TRBJ2-1; no definite D call. This CDR3 contains 14 residues. CDR1 MNHEY and CDR2 SVGAGI come from the germline V gene. V was clipped by 0 bases and J by 6 bases, with 9 bases between them. Here the CDR3 reads CASSYSYLGNEQFF. In DNA form, the CDR3 reads TGTGCCAGCAGTTACTCGTATCTTGGCAATGAGCAGTTCTTC.

Remarks on this clone: An end of the junction differs from the germline gene, which may be a read error. The chain has TRBV7-2 and TRBJ2-3; 8 bases agree with TRBD2. Germline CDR1 and CDR2: SGHTA and FQGNSA. The CDR3 spans 14 residues. DNA for the CDR3: TGTGCCACCAGCGTCGGACTAGCAGGAGATACGCAGTATTTT. As protein: CATSVGLAGDTQYF.

The chain links TRBV5-1 to TRBJ1-3; D call uncertain. The V end lost 3 bases, the J end lost 4 bases, and 8 bases lay between the germline ends. Germline V gene lookup returns CDR1 SGHRS and CDR2 YFSETQ. This CDR3 is built from 13 residues. CDR3 loop: CASSSSGGNTIYF. The CDR3 nucleotides are TGCGCCAGCAGCTCGTCTGGAGGAAACACCATATATTTT.

This chain links TRBV29-1 with TRBJ2-3; tentative D call: TRBD1 (5 bases). V lost 4 bases, J lost 2 bases, and 16 bases lay in between. CDR1 is SQVTM, CDR2 ANQGSEA, per germline. The CDR3 spans 15 residues. The CDR3 is CSVALGQGHTDTQYF. The CDR3 coding sequence is TGCAGCGTTGCTCTCGGGCAGGGCCACACAGATACGCAGTATTTT.

To note about this clone: One end of the junction varies from germline; a read error may be responsible. The rearrangement links TRBV12-5 to TRBJ2-6, with D possibly matching TRBD1 (5 bases). Germline V gene data show CDR1 as LGHNT and CDR2 as FRNRAP. The CDR3 contains 18 residues. DNA for the CDR3: TGTGCTAGTGGTGAATCCTGTTTGCAGGACAAAGCCGGGCCAACGTCCTGTTTC. It codes for CASGESCLQDKAGPTSCF.

This clone was counted a few times. The chain uses TRBV27 and TRBJ2-7, with TRBD2 matching over 9 bases. The CDR3 is made up of 14 amino acids. Unmatched junction bases numbered 5, after V lost 3 bases and J lost 5 bases. Germline values: CDR1 MNHEY, CDR2 SMNVEV (reference sequence). The CDR3: CASSLASGNHEQYF. The CDR3 nucleotides are TGTGCCAGCAGTTTGGCTAGCGGGAACCACGAGCAGTACTTC.

The chain uses TRBV20-1 and TRBJ2-7, with no clear D. V was pared by 6 bases and J by 2 bases, with 8 bases between. The germline V gene encodes CDR1 DFQATT and CDR2 SNEGSKA (reference sequence). The length of the CDR3 is 11 residues. The CDR3 loop is CSANDPYEQYF. The DNA of the CDR3 is TGCAGTGCAAATGACCCCTACGAGCAGTACTTC.

The chain combines TRBV7-9 with TRBJ2-7; TRBD1 matches 7 bases. The trim removed 5 bases at V and 6 bases at J, leaving 7 bases unmatched. Germline V gives CDR1 SEHNR, CDR2 FQNEAQ (reference sequence). The CDR3 has 13 amino acids. This CDR3 is CASSRQGRTEQYF. CDR3 DNA: TGTGCCAGCAGCCGACAGGGAAGAACCGAGCAGTACTTC.

This chain connects TRBV6-4 to TRBJ1-2; TRBD1 is a possible D gene (5 bases). In germline, CDR1 is MRHNA, CDR2 SNTAGT. The germline V and J ends were trimmed by 6 bases and 2 bases, with 22 bases remaining between them. The CDR3 sequence is 17 residues long. The CDR3 DNA is TGTGCCAGCAGCGCGACCCTCCGACAGCTACTGAACTATGGCTACACCTTC. Protein: CASSATLRQLLNYGYTF.

The chain couples TRBV4-1 to TRBJ2-5; the D gene could be TRBD1 or TRBD2 (5 bases each). With 3 bases removed from V and 1 base from J, the gap between germline ends came to 12 bases. Germline V gene lookup returns CDR1 MGHRA and CDR2 YSYEKL. The CDR3 runs to 15 residues. CDR3 loop: CASSQHGTAQETQYF. For the CDR3, the DNA is TGCGCCAGCAGCCAGCACGGGACGGCCCAAGAGACCCAGTACTTC.

The chain uses TRBV7-9 and TRBJ1-1, with no clear D. V was pared by 4 bases and J by 5 bases, with 14 bases between. Per germline, CDR1 SEHNR and CDR2 FQNEAQ (reference sequence). The CDR3 is 14 amino acids. CDR3 residues: CASSSGLRGTEAFF. As DNA, the CDR3 is TGTGCCAGCAGCTCGGGCCTCCGGGGTACTGAAGCTTTCTTT.

V and J are TRBV19 and TRBJ1-2; 10 bases align to TRBD1. The V segment lost 4 bases and the J segment 4 bases; nucleotides outside the gene matches: 12. The CDR3 has 17 residues. Germline V gene sequence: CDR1 LNHDA, CDR2 SQIVND (reference sequence). CDR3 bases: TGTGCCAGTAGTACTCCGGGACAGGGGAAGGACGGCTATGGCTACACCTTC. This encodes CASSTPGQGKDGYGYTF.

The V gene is TRBV6-1, the J gene TRBJ2-7; 7 nucleotides align to TRBD1. Germline CDR1 is MNHNS and CDR2 is SASEGT. V was pared by 8 bases and J by 5 bases, with 9 bases of the junction left unmatched. The CDR3 sequence is 13 residues long. The CDR3 loop reads CASGTDFPNEQYF. The CDR3 nucleotides are TGTGCCAGCGGGACAGACTTTCCTAACGAGCAGTACTTC.